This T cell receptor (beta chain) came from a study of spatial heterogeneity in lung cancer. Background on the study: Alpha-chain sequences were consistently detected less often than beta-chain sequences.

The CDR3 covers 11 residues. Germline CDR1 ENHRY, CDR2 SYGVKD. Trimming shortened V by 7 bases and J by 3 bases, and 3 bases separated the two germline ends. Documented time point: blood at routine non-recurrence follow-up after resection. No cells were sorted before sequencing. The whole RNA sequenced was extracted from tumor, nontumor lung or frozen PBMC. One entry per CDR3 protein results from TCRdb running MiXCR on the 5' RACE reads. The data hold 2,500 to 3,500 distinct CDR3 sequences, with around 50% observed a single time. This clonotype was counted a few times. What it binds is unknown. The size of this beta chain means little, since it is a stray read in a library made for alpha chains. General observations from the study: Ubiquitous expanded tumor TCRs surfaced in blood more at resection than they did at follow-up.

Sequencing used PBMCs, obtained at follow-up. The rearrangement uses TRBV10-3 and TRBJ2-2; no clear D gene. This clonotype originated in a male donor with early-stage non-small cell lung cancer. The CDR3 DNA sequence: TGTGCCATCACGGACACCGGGGAGCTGTTTTTT. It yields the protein CAITDTGELFF.